This T cell receptor (beta chain) was identified in a study of blood T cells in healthy people across ages. General study results and limits: Estimates of total diversity, which came from one million sequenced T cells, were considered to be underestimates.

Extraction of total RNA produced a minimum of 6 micrograms from each sample. PCR was performed a second time for roughly 7 to 12 cycles using a sample-barcoded 5' primer and a J-beta primer mix. The template-switch adaptor was a 5' adaptor with 12 random nucleotides. It tagged each cDNA molecule. From the 5' RACE reads, TCRdb called clonotypes with MiXCR, one entry per CDR3 protein. Altogether some 760,000 distinct CDR3 sequences are present, 20% to 25% being singletons, with the ten largest covering under 4.5%. Germline CDR1 is SGDLS and CDR2 is YYNGEE. This CDR3 region has 11 residues. Trimming pared 3 bases from V and 5 bases from J, leaving 2 bases between. Many counts were recorded for this clonotype. Its target is not known. The sample also formed part of further work on T cells of mothers and their children.

The sequence was obtained from a boy younger than 18 in good health. J is TRBJ2-2 and V is TRBV9; no clear D gene. Sequencing input: blood. Here the CDR3 DNA reads TGTGCCAGCAGCGCAACCGGGGAGCTGTTTTTT. Translated, it gives CASSATGELFF.